One sample yielded the 10 T cell receptor beta chains listed below, sequenced in a study of cytomegalovirus exposure and HLA in healthy donors. 13 Jbeta primers and 60 Vbeta primers were used for the PCR. Profiled with immunoSEQ multiplex PCR; TCRdb holds only in-frame clones, not every one. The table lists around 140,000 clones, under 70% of them singletons. The specimen sequenced was PBMCs. The receptors were sampled from a woman aged 55-69 years in good health and CMV-seronegative.

The chain recombines TRBV9 with TRBJ1-2, with a weak D call TRBD1 (6 bases). Trimming removed 0 bases from V and 2 bases from J, with 11 bases in between. The CDR3 contains 15 residues. The V gene's germline CDR1 is SGDLS and CDR2 YYNGEE. In DNA form, the CDR3 reads TGTGCCAGCAGCGTAGACTACGGACAGAACTATGGCTACACCTTC. It codes for CASSVDYGQNYGYTF.

This chain uses TRBV7-2 with TRBJ2-3; D perhaps matches TRBD2 (7 bases). The V gene lost 5 bases and the J gene lost 1 base, with 13 bases spanning the gap. The CDR3 has 15 residues. The germline V gene has CDR1 SGHTA and CDR2 FQGNSA. The CDR3 is CASSQEGGRTDTQYF. In nucleotides, the CDR3 is TGTGCCAGCAGCCAGGAGGGGGGGCGCACAGATACGCAGTATTTT.

This rearrangement joins TRBV19 to TRBJ1-3, with 8 nucleotides matching TRBD1. The CDR3 extends over 14 amino acids. In germline, CDR1 is LNHDA, CDR2 SQIVND (reference sequence). Losses at the gene ends were 7 bases for V and 4 bases for J; bases not matched to a gene: 6. CDR3 in DNA: TGTGCCAGTACCACGACAGGGGACGGAAACACCATATATTTT. Protein product: CASTTTGDGNTIYF.

This rearrangement joins TRBV5-1 to TRBJ2-1; D is possibly TRBD2 (6 bases). This CDR3 is built from 17 residues. The germline gives CDR1 SGHRS, CDR2 YFSETQ. V was shortened by 2 bases and J by 0 bases, with 15 bases between the two germline ends. The CDR3 is CASSLRDFIYSYNEQFF. In DNA form, the CDR3 reads TGCGCCAGCAGCTTAAGGGACTTCATTTACTCCTACAATGAGCAGTTCTTC.

The chain has TRBV28 and TRBJ1-2, with D perhaps TRBD1 (5 bases). CDR1 and CDR2 from the germline V gene are MDHEN and SYDVKM. The V end lost 1 base, the J end lost 9 bases, and 9 bases lay between the germline ends. The CDR3 extends over 12 amino acids. The CDR3 bases are TGTGCCAGCAGTTTATTAGGGGCGAGCTACACCTTC. This sequence encodes CASSLLGASYTF.

J is TRBJ2-6 and V is TRBV10-3; 10 nucleotides match TRBD1. The CDR3 length is 16 residues. The V gene's germline CDR1 is ENHRY and CDR2 SYGVKD. The junction had 3 bases not matched to a gene; V was cut back by 4 bases and J by 3 bases. CDR3 bases: TGTGCCATCAGTGGGACAGGGGGAGGTGGGGCCAACGTCCTGACTTTC. Encoded protein: CAISGTGGGGANVLTF.

V and J are TRBV29-1 and TRBJ2-1; 12 bases map to TRBD2. Germline CDR1 reads SQVTM; CDR2 reads ANQGSEA. CDR3 length: 13 residues. Trimming took 7 bases from V and 15 from J; bases not matched to a gene: 13. CDR3 nucleotide sequence: TGCAGCGGCCAACCAACTAGCGGGGGGCGCGTGTTCTTC. This encodes CSGQPTSGGRVFF.

The chain uses TRBV7-9 and TRBJ2-3, with TRBD2 matching over 12 bases. Germline CDR1 reads SEHNR; CDR2 reads FQNEAQ (reference sequence). This CDR3 region has 19 residues. V gave up 2 bases and J gave up 3 bases; unmatched junction bases: 12. CDR3 DNA sequence: TGTGCCAGCAGCTTACCCCCCACCCCCGGGACTAGCGGGACAGATACGCAGTATTTT. Its protein product is CASSLPPTPGTSGTDTQYF.

This chain uses TRBV29-1 with TRBJ2-1, with 8 nucleotides matching TRBD2. V lost 4 bases to trimming and J lost 6 bases; unmatched junction nucleotides: 2. The CDR3 sequence is 12 residues long. Per the germline V gene, CDR1 is SQVTM and CDR2 is ANQGSEA. CDR3 coding DNA: TGCAGCGTTGTAGCGGGGATCAATGAGCAGTTCTTC. Its translation is CSVVAGINEQFF.

The gene calls are TRBV6-5 and TRBJ2-4; D possibly corresponds to TRBD2 (5 bases). CDR1 is MNHEY and CDR2 is SVGAGI in the germline V gene. The CDR3 contains 16 residues. Trimming stripped 4 bases from V and 0 bases from J, with 13 bases between. Written as DNA, the CDR3 is TGTGCCAGCAGTTCCCGGGATTTTCTAGCCAAAAACATTCAGTACTTC. Translated: CASSSRDFLAKNIQYF.